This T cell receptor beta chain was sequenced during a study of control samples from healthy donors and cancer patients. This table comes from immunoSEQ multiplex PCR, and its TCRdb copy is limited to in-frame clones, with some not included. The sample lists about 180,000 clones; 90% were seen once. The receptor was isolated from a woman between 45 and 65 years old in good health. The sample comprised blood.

The DNA of the CDR3 is TGCGCCAGCAGCTCGGGACAGGCCACCACTGAAGCTTTCTTT. Translated: CASSSGQATTEAFF. The chain links TRBV5-1 to TRBJ1-1; 8 nucleotides line up with TRBD1. V lost 3 bases, J lost 4 bases, and 5 bases stayed unmatched. CDR3 length: 14 amino acids. Germline CDR1 reads SGHRS; CDR2 reads YFSETQ.